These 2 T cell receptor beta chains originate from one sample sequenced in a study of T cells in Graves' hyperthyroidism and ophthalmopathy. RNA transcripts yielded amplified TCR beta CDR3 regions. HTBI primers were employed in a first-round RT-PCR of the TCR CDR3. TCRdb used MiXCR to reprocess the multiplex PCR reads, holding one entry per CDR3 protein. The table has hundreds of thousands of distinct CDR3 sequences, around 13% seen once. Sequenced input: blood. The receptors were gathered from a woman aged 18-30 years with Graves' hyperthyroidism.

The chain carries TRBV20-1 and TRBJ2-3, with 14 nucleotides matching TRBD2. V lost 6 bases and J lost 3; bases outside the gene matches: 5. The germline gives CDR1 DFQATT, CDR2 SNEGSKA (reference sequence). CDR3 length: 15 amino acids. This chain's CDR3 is CSAGTSGRRTDTQYF. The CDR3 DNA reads TGCAGTGCGGGGACTAGCGGGAGACGGACAGATACGCAGTATTTT.

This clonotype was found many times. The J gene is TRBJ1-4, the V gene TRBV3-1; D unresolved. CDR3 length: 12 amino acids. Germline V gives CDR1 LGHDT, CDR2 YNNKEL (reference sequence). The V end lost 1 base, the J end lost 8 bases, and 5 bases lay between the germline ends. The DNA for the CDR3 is TGTGCCAGCAGCCAAGTAAGAGAAAAACTGTTTTTT. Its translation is CASSQVREKLFF.